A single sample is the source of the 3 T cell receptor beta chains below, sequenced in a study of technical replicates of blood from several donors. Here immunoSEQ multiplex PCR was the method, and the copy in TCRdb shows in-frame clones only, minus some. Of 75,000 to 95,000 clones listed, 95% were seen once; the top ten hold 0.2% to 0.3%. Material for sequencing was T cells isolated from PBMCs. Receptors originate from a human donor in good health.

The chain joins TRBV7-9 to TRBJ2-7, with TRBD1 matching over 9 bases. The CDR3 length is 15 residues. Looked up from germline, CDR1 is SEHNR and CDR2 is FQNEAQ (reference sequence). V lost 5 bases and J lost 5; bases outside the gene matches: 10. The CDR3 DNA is TGTGCCAGCAGCACCTACAGGGGGCGATCGGACGAGCAGTACTTC. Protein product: CASSTYRGRSDEQYF.

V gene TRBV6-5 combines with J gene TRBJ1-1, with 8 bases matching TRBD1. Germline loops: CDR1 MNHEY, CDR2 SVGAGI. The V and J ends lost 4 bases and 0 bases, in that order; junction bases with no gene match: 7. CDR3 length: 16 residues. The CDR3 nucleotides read TGTGCCAGCAGTTGGACAGGGTATGGGGTGAACACTGAAGCTTTCTTT. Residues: CASSWTGYGVNTEAFF.

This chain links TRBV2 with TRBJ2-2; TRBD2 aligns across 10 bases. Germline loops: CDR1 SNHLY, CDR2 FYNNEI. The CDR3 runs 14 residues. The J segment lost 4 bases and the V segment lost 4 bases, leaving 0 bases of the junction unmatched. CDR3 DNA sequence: TGTGCCAGCAGTGGGACTAGCGGCACCGGGGAGCTGTTTTTT. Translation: CASSGTSGTGELFF.